This TCR beta chain was sequenced in a study of blood T cell repertoires in COVID-19. The CDR3 has 15 residues. The J segment lost 3 bases and the V segment lost 5 bases, leaving 8 bases of the junction unmatched. The germline CDR1 and CDR2 sequences are MDHEN and SYDVKM. Clones were sequenced by immunoSEQ multiplex PCR, and TCRdb holds only the in-frame ones, with some missing. Found here are some 250,000 clones, around 90% of them singletons; the top ten hold 0.95% to 1%. Sequencing was performed on peripheral blood. The rearrangement uses TRBV28 and TRBJ1-2; 8 positions agree with TRBD1. The origin of this receptor is a woman aged 40 to 50 who had recovered from COVID-19. The CDR3 here is CASSPRAGGDYGYTF. Written as DNA, the CDR3 is TGTGCCAGCAGTCCCCGGGCAGGGGGCGACTATGGCTACACCTTC.